This T cell receptor beta chain was retrieved from a study of control samples from healthy donors and cancer patients. The CDR3 spans 16 residues. Looked up from germline, CDR1 is SGHAT and CDR2 is FQNNGV. Trimming removed 0 bases from V and 8 bases from J, with 19 bases in between. Using immunoSEQ multiplex PCR, the repertoire was profiled, and TCRdb retains in-frame clones only, with some absent. This table has 100,000 to 150,000 clones, more than 75% appearing once. The receptor was derived from a man aged 35-49 years in good health. This chain uses TRBV11-2 with TRBJ1-2, with D possibly TRBD1 on 6 matching bases. What was sequenced was blood. This CDR3 reads CASSLDPRGSQGGYTF. For the CDR3, the DNA is TGTGCCAGCAGCTTAGATCCCAGGGGATCTCAGGGGGGCTACACCTTC.